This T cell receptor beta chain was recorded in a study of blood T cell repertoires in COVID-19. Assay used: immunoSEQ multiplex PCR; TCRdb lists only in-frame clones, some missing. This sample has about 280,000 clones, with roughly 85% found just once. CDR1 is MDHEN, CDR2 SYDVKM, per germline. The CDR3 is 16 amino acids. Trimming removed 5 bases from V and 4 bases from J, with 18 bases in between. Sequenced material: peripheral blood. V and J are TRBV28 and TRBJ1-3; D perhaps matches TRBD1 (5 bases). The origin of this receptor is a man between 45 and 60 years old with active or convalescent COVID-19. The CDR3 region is CASSPPGRGGGNTIYF. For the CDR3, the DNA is TGTGCCAGCAGTCCCCCCGGGAGGGGAGGGGGAAACACCATATATTTT.